Below are 4 T cell receptor beta chains sequenced from a single sample in a study of T cell changes during pregnancy in multiple sclerosis (dated by TCRdb to about 2019). Library preparation was by the immunoSEQ multiplex PCR assay. Drawn from immuneACCESS, this table holds only the in-frame rearrangements with V and J called that TCRdb kept. Clones are partly lost; checked studies trace under half to an unresolved V gene and leave the rest unexplained. For this sample the table gives tens of thousands of clones, of which roughly 90% were detected only once. Approximately 1.5% of the sample is in the top ten clones. Sequences were derived from peripheral blood, sampled in the first trimester of pregnancy. Every receptor here comes from a female donor in good health, enrolled as a control in a pregnancy study.

V and J are TRBV21-1 and TRBJ2-7; the D call TRBD1 from the table was never checked on the DNA. TRBV21-1 has pseudogene status. The CDR3 length is 22 residues. The CDR3 nucleotides are TGTGCCAGCAGCCACCCCCCAGGGTATCGTCAAAGCAGGACCGGGCACGTCTACGAGCAGTACTTC. Its translation: CASSHPPGYRQSRTGHVYEQYF.

This sequence joins TRBV15 and TRBJ2-7; D not resolved. Germline V CDR1 and CDR2: LNHNV, YYDKDF (reference sequence). Trimming shortened V by 0 bases and J by 4 bases, and 7 bases separated the two germline ends. CDR3 length: 13 amino acids. CDR3: CATSRDFRYEQYF. CDR3 nucleotides: TGTGCCACCAGCAGAGATTTCCGGTACGAGCAGTACTTC.

The rearrangement joins TRBV27 to TRBJ2-1, with 9 bases fitting TRBD2. The CDR3 covers 15 residues. Germline V gene sequence: CDR1 MNHEY, CDR2 SMNVEV (reference sequence). J gave up 9 bases and V 6 bases, and 12 bases lay outside the gene matches. CDR3 sequence reads: CASSLIVAGAVEQFF. In DNA form, the CDR3 reads TGTGCCAGCAGCTTGATTGTAGCGGGAGCGGTTGAGCAGTTCTTC.

The chain carries TRBV19 and TRBJ2-3; 9 nucleotides agree with TRBD2. Germline CDR1 LNHDA, CDR2 SQIVND (reference sequence). The trim removed 7 bases at V and 0 bases at J, leaving 11 bases unmatched. There are 17 residues in the CDR3. The CDR3 spells CASTARPLAGSTDTQYF. Written as DNA, the CDR3 is TGTGCCAGTACCGCCCGCCCTCTAGCGGGAAGCACAGATACGCAGTATTTT.